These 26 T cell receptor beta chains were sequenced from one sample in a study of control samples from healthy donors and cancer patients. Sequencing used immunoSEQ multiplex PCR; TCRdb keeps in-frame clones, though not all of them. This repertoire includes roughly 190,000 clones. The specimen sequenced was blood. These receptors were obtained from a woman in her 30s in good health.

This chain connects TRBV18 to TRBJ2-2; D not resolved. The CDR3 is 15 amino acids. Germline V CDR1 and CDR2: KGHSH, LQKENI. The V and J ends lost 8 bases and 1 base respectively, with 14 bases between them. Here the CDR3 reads CASPLPGLNTGELFF. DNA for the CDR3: TGTGCCAGCCCTCTCCCCGGCCTGAACACCGGGGAGCTGTTTTTT.

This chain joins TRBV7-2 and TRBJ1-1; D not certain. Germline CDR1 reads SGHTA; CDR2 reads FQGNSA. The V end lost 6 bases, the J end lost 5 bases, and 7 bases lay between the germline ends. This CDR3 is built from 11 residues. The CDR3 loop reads CASSPSTEAFF. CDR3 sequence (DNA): TGTGCCAGCAGTCCCTCGACTGAAGCTTTCTTT.

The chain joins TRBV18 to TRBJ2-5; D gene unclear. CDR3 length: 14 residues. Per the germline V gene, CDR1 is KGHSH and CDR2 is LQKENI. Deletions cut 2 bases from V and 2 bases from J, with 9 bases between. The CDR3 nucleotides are TGTGCCAGCTCACCAACCGGCAGTCAAGAGACCCAGTACTTC. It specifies CASSPTGSQETQYF.

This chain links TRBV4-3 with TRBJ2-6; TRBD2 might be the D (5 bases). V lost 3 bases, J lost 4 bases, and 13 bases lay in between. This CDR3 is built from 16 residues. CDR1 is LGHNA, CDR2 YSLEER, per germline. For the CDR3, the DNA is TGCGCCAGCAGCCAGGTACGGGGATCCGGGGCCAACGTCCTGACTTTC. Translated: CASSQVRGSGANVLTF.

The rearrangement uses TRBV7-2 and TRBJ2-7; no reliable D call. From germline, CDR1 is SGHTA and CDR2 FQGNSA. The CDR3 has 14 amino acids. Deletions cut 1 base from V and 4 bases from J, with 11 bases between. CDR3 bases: TGTGCCAGCAGCTTAGGCTTCGACGTGTACGAGCAGTACTTC. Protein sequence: CASSLGFDVYEQYF.

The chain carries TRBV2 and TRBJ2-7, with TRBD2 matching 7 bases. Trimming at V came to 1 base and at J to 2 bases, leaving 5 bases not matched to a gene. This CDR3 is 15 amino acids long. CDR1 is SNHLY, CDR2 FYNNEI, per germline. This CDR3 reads CASSEGSGGTYEQYF. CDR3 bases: TGTGCCAGCAGTGAAGGGTCGGGGGGTACCTACGAGCAGTACTTC.

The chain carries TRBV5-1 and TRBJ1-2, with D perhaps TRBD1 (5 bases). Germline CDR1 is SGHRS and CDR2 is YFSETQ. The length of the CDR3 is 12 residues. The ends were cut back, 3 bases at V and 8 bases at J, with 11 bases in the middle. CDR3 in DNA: TGCGCCAGCAGCTCTGACAGAGGCGGCTACACCTTC. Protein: CASSSDRGGYTF.

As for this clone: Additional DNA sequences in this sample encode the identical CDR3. This CDR3 is CASYGAPTDTQYF. Here the CDR3 DNA reads TGCGCCAGCTACGGAGCCCCAACAGATACGCAGTATTTT. The V and J genes are TRBV23-1 and TRBJ2-3; no clear D gene. TRBV23-1 is sorted into the ORF group, with uncertain function. The CDR3 consists of 13 residues. Trimming removed 8 bases from V and 3 bases from J, with 12 bases in between.

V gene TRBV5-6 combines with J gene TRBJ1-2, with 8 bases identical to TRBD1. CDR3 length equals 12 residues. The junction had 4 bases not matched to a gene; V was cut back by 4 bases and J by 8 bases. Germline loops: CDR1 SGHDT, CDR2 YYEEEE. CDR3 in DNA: TGTGCCAGCAGCCCGACAGGGGTCGGCTACACCTTC. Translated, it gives CASSPTGVGYTF.

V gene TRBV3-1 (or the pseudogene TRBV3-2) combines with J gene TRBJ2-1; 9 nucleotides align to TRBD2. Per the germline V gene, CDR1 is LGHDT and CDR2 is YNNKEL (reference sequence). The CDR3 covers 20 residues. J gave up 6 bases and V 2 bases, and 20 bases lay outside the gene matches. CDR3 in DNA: TGTGCCAGCAGCCAACGGCGGGCGGGGGGGTACCGCCGTGAATCCAATGAGCAGTTCTTC. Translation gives CASSQRRAGGYRRESNEQFF.

In DNA form, the CDR3 reads TGTGCCACCGTGGCAGGGGTATATGGCTACACCTTC. Translation gives CATVAGVYGYTF. The chain recombines TRBV7-9 with TRBJ1-2; TRBD1 is a possible D gene (6 bases). In germline, CDR1 is SEHNR, CDR2 FQNEAQ (reference sequence). V lost 10 bases and J lost 5, with 14 bases in between. This CDR3 contains 12 residues.

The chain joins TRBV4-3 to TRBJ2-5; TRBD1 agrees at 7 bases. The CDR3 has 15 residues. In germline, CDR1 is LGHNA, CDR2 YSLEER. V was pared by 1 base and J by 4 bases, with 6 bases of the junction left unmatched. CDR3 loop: CASSQGTGAGETQYF. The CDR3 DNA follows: TGCGCCAGCAGCCAAGGAACAGGGGCGGGAGAGACCCAGTACTTC.

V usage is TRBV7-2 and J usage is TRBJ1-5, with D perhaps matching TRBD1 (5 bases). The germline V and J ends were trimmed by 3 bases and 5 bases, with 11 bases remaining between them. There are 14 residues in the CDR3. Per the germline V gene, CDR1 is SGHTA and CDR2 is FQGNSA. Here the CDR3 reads CASSLELRDQPQHF. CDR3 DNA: TGTGCCAGCAGCTTGGAACTCAGGGATCAGCCCCAGCATTTT.

CDR3 nucleotides: TGCGCCAGCTCTCCGGGACAGGGGTATGGCTACACCTTC. As protein: CASSPGQGYGYTF. The chain combines TRBV5-1 with TRBJ1-2, with 10 bases aligning to TRBD1. CDR3 length equals 13 residues. J gave up 5 bases and V 7 bases, and 5 bases lay outside the gene matches. Germline loops: CDR1 SGHRS, CDR2 YFSETQ. Full variable domain (rest looked up from reference TRBV5-1 and TRBJ1-2): KAGVTQTPRYLIKTRGQQVTLSCSPISGHRSVSWYQQTPGQGLQFLFEYFSETQRNKGNFPGRFSGRQFSNSRSEMNVSTLELGDSALYLCASSPGQGYGYTFGSGTRLTVV.

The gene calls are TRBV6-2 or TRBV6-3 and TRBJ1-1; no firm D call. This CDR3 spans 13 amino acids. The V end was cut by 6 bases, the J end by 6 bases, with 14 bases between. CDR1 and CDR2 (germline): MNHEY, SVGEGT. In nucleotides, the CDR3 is TGTGCCAGCAGCCTTTTTGTAGGAGCTGAAGCTTTCTTT. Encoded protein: CASSLFVGAEAFF.

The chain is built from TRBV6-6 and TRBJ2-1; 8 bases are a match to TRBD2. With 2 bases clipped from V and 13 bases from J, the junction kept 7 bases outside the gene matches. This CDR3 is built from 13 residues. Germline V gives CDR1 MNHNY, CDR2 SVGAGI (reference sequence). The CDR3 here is CASSYGGGQIQFF. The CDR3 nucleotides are TGTGCCAGCAGTTACGGCGGGGGGCAGATTCAGTTCTTC.

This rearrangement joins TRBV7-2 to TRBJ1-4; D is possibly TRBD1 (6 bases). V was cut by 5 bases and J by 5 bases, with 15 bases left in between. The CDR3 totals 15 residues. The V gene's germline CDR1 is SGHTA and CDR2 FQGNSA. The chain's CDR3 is CASSIGGTLNEKLFF. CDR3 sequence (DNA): TGTGCCAGCAGCATAGGGGGGACACTGAATGAAAAACTGTTTTTT.

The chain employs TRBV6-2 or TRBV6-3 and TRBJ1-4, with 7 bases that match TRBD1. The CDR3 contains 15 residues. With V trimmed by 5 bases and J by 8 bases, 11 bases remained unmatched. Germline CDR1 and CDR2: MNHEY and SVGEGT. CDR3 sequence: CASSHRQGAIEKLFF. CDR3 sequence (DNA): TGTGCCAGCAGTCACCGACAGGGAGCGATCGAAAAACTGTTTTTT.

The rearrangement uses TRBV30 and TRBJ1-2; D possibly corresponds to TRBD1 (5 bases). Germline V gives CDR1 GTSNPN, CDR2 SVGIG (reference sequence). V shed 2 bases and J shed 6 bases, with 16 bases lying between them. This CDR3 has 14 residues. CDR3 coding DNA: TGTGCCTGGAGTTTAAGGGCAGGGCTAAATGGCTACACCTTC. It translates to CAWSLRAGLNGYTF.

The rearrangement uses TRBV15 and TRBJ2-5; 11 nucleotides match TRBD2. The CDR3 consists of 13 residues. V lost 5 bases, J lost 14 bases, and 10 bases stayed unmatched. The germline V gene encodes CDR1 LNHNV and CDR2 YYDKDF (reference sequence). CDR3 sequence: CATSPLLAGANYF. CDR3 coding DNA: TGTGCCACCAGCCCTCTACTAGCGGGGGCTAACTACTTC.

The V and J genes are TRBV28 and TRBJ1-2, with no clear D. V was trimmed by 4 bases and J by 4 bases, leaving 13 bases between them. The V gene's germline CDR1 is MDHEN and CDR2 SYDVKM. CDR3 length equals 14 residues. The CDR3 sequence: CASSYGLGGYGYTF. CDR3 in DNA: TGTGCCAGCAGTTATGGCTTGGGTGGCTATGGCTACACCTTC.

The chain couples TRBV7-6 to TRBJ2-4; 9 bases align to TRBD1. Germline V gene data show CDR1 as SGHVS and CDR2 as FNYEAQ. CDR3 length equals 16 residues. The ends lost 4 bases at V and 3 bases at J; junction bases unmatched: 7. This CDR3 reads CASSSYRGHGKNIQYF. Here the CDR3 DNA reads TGTGCCAGCAGCTCTTACAGGGGGCACGGCAAAAACATTCAGTACTTC.

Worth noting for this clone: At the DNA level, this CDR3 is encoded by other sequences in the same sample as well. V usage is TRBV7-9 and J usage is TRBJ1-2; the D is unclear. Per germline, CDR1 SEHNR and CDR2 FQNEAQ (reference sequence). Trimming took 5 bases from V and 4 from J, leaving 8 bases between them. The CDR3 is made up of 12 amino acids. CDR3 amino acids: CASSPGLYGYTF. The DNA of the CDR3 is TGTGCCAGCAGCCCCGGACTCTATGGCTACACCTTC.

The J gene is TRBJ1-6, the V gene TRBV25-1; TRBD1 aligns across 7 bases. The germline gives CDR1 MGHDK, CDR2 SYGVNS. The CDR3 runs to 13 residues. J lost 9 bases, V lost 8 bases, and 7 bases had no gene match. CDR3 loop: CASRQGGISPLHF. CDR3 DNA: TGTGCCAGCCGACAGGGAGGGATTTCACCCCTCCACTTT.

Here the CDR3 reads CASRYDRVNSPLHF. DNA for the CDR3: TGCGCCAGCAGATACGACAGGGTTAATTCACCCCTCCACTTT. The J gene is TRBJ1-6, the V gene TRBV5-1, with TRBD1 identical over 7 bases. The CDR3 runs to 14 residues. V was pared by 5 bases and J by 6 bases, with 5 bases of the junction left unmatched. The germline V gene encodes CDR1 SGHRS and CDR2 YFSETQ.

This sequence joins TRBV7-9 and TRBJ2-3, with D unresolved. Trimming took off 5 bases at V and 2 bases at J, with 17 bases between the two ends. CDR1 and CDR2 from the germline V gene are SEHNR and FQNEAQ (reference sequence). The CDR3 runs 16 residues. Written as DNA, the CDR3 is TGTGCCAGCAGCCAGTCCCCCCTTGACAACACAGATACGCAGTATTTT. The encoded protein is CASSQSPLDNTDTQYF. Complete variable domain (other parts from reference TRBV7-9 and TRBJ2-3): DTGVSQNPRHKITKRGQNVTFRCDPISEHNRLYWYRQTLGQGPEFLTYFQNEAQLEKSRLLSDRFSAERPKGSFSTLEIQRTEQGDSAMYLCASSQSPLDNTDTQYFGPGTRLTVL.